The sequence of this T cell receptor beta chain was determined in a study of Graves' ophthalmopathy and Graves' hyperthyroidism. TCR beta CDR3 regions were amplified from RNA transcripts. HTBI primers were used in a first-round RT-PCR, which preceded a second-round multiplex PCR. TCRdb re-derived calls from the multiplex PCR reads in MiXCR, one entry per CDR3 protein. The sample has about 590,000 distinct CDR3 sequences; about 35% are singletons. The CDR3 loop spans 17 amino acids. The V and J ends lost 4 bases and 5 bases, in that order; junction bases with no gene match: 12. Germline V lookup: CDR1 SGHKS, CDR2 YYEKEE (reference sequence).

The clonotype originates from an adult man with Graves' hyperthyroidism. Sequenced material: peripheral blood or thyroid tissue (not recorded which). The J gene is TRBJ2-5, the V gene TRBV5-5; the match to TRBD1 covers 12 bases. The CDR3 DNA reads as TGTGCCAGCAGCGTGGGACAGGGGGCTAGAGGGTTTGAGACCCAGTACTTC. This gives the protein CASSVGQGARGFETQYF.